Listed here are 23 T cell receptor beta chains from one sample, sequenced in a study of cytomegalovirus exposure and HLA in healthy donors. Use of 60 Vbeta and 13 Jbeta primers characterized the PCR. Profiling relied on immunoSEQ multiplex PCR, and the TCRdb table lists in-frame clones only, not all of them. The sample includes roughly 120,000 clones, approximately 75% seen only once; the top ten take less than 5.5%. Specimen: PBMCs. The receptors were gathered from a man in his forties or fifties in good health and CMV-seropositive.

This clone has only a few counts. In DNA form, the CDR3 reads TGTGCCAGCAGTGAATCCGGGACAGGGGAAGAAAAACTGTTTTTT. Translating it yields CASSESGTGEEKLFF. This chain connects TRBV6-1 to TRBJ1-4, with TRBD1 matching 10 bases. This CDR3 contains 15 residues. CDR1 and CDR2 from the germline V gene are MNHNS and SASEGT. After removal of 2 bases from V and 8 bases from J, the junction contained 5 bases not matched to a gene.

The chain employs TRBV4-1 and TRBJ1-5; D is ambiguous. V lost 0 bases and J 0 bases, leaving 12 bases between the germline ends. Germline CDR1 is MGHRA and CDR2 is YSYEKL. The length of the CDR3 is 17 residues. The CDR3 sequence: CASSQDLAAYSNQPQHF. Written as DNA, the CDR3 is TGCGCCAGCAGCCAAGATCTGGCGGCTTATAGCAATCAGCCCCAGCATTTT.

The chain couples TRBV28 to TRBJ1-6; weak D call: TRBD1 (5 bases). Trimming stripped 3 bases from V and 8 bases from J, with 17 bases between. The CDR3 runs to 16 residues. Germline V lookup: CDR1 MDHEN, CDR2 SYDVKM. The CDR3 loop is CASSLGGPGLHSPLHF. DNA for the CDR3: TGTGCCAGCAGTTTGGGCGGTCCGGGACTTCATTCACCCCTCCACTTT.

The chain has TRBV6-5 and TRBJ2-7; TRBD1 aligns across 12 bases. With 6 bases clipped from V and 5 bases from J, the junction kept 8 bases outside the gene matches. Germline V CDR1 and CDR2: MNHEY, SVGAGI. The CDR3 loop spans 15 amino acids. CDR3 protein: CASSFRDRGLHEQYF. The CDR3 DNA reads as TGTGCCAGCAGCTTCCGGGACAGGGGGCTCCACGAGCAGTACTTC.

This clone was seen a few times. The V gene is TRBV5-1, the J gene TRBJ2-1; a weak D match, TRBD1 (6 bases). The germline V gene has CDR1 SGHRS and CDR2 YFSETQ. Trimming shortened V by 9 bases and J by 1 base, and 11 bases separated the two germline ends. CDR3 length: 13 residues. In nucleotides, the CDR3 is TGCGCCACCAGTCAGGGGTCCTACAATGAGCAGTTCTTC. It yields the protein CATSQGSYNEQFF.

The sample holds many counts of this clone. The chain is built from TRBV12-5 and TRBJ1-4; 9 bases are shared with TRBD1. In germline, CDR1 is LGHNT, CDR2 FRNRAP. CDR3 size: 15 residues. The J segment lost 9 bases and the V segment lost 4 bases, leaving 9 bases of the junction unmatched. The DNA for the CDR3 is TGTGCTAGTGGTTCAACCGGGACAGGGAGGAAAAAACTGTTTTTT. Translation: CASGSTGTGRKKLFF.

The chain employs TRBV9 and TRBJ2-5; D is possibly TRBD2 (6 bases). The CDR3 loop spans 14 amino acids. V was shortened by 0 bases and J by 5 bases, with 11 bases between the two germline ends. Germline values: CDR1 SGDLS, CDR2 YYNGEE. CDR3 nucleotides: TGTGCCAGCAGCGTAGGCCGGGAGTTCGAGACCCAGTACTTC. This translates into CASSVGREFETQYF. Complete variable domain (other parts from reference TRBV9 and TRBJ2-5): DSGVTQTPKHLITATGQRVTLRCSPRSGDLSVYWYQQSLDQGLQFLIQYYNGEERAKGNILERFSAQQFPDLHSELNLSSLELGDSALYFCASSVGREFETQYFGPGTRLLVL.

This rearrangement joins TRBV4-3 to TRBJ2-3; D is uncertain. The germline V and J ends were trimmed by 4 bases and 3 bases, with 8 bases remaining between them. This CDR3 contains 13 residues. Germline V lookup: CDR1 LGHNA, CDR2 YSLEER. This CDR3 is CASSRHGTDTQYF. The DNA of the CDR3 is TGCGCCAGCAGCCGTCACGGGACAGATACGCAGTATTTT.

CDR3 loop: CASSLDVAGANEQFF. The CDR3 DNA is TGCGCCAGCAGCTTGGATGTAGCGGGGGCCAATGAGCAGTTCTTC. The chain has TRBV5-1 and TRBJ2-1; 9 nucleotides line up with TRBD2. The V gene's germline CDR1 is SGHRS and CDR2 YFSETQ. This CDR3 has 15 residues. J was trimmed by 6 bases and V by 0 bases; bases with no gene match: 4.

This clone has only a few counts. V usage is TRBV6-1 and J usage is TRBJ2-3; 7 bases are shared with TRBD2. CDR3 length equals 15 residues. Germline CDR1 reads MNHNS; CDR2 reads SASEGT. V shed 2 bases and J 3 bases; nucleotides not matched to a gene: 5. The CDR3 here is CASSEWSGVTDTQYF. The CDR3 DNA sequence: TGTGCCAGCAGTGAATGGAGCGGGGTGACAGATACGCAGTATTTT.

CDR3 residues: CSASVNEKLFF. As DNA, the CDR3 is TGCAGTGCTTCCGTGAATGAAAAACTGTTTTTT. The genes are TRBV20-1 and TRBJ1-4, with D unresolved. CDR3 length: 11 amino acids. The V end was cut by 5 bases, the J end by 5 bases, with 6 bases between. Germline-derived CDR1 and CDR2 are DFQATT and SNEGSKA (reference sequence).

The V call is TRBV5-1, the J call TRBJ1-6, with 7 bases identical to TRBD1. The CDR3 loop spans 13 amino acids. With 4 bases clipped from V and 10 bases from J, the junction kept 5 bases outside the gene matches. Germline V CDR1 and CDR2: SGHRS, YFSETQ. This CDR3 reads CASSVDRPSPLHF. The DNA for the CDR3 is TGCGCCAGCAGCGTGGACAGGCCCTCACCCCTCCACTTT.

This chain uses TRBV2 with TRBJ1-1; D is possibly TRBD1 (5 bases). The CDR3 runs 14 residues. Trimming left V 4 bases short and J 0 bases short, with 9 bases between. The V gene's germline CDR1 is SNHLY and CDR2 FYNNEI. CDR3 bases: TGTGCCAGCAGTGGACAGCTCATGAACACTGAAGCTTTCTTT. Protein product: CASSGQLMNTEAFF.

The gene calls are TRBV4-3 and TRBJ1-1, with 8 bases fitting TRBD1. The CDR3 runs to 15 residues. Germline values: CDR1 LGHNA, CDR2 YSLEER. The trim removed 4 bases at V and 1 base at J, leaving 5 bases unmatched. Written as DNA, the CDR3 is TGCGCCAGCAGCCGGCAACAGGGGGAGAACACTGAAGCTTTCTTT. Translation gives CASSRQQGENTEAFF.

In this sample, this clone turned up once. The genes are TRBV2 and TRBJ1-4; TRBD1 matches 9 bases. V shed 11 bases, J shed 0 bases, and the junction held 16 bases outside the gene matches. CDR1 is SNHLY and CDR2 is FYNNEI in the germline V gene. The CDR3 extends over 18 amino acids. CDR3 amino acids: CAGRTGDGGGATNEKLFF. The CDR3 DNA reads as TGTGCCGGACGGACAGGGGATGGCGGGGGTGCAACTAATGAAAAACTGTTTTTT. Using reference TRBV2 and TRBJ1-4 for the parts outside the CDR3, the full variable domain is EPEVTQTPSHQVTQMGQEVILRCVPISNHLYFYWYRQILGQKVEFLVSFYNNEISEKSEIFDDQFSVERPDGSNFTLKIRSTKLEDSAMYFCAGRTGDGGGATNEKLFFGSGTQLSVL.

The J gene is TRBJ2-3, the V gene TRBV5-1; 7 positions agree with TRBD2. Germline CDR1 reads SGHRS; CDR2 reads YFSETQ. J was trimmed by 0 bases and V by 1 base; bases with no gene match: 5. The CDR3 extends over 16 amino acids. The CDR3 here is CASSLRSGTSTDTQYF. The CDR3 nucleotides read TGCGCCAGCAGCTTGAGAAGCGGGACTAGCACAGATACGCAGTATTTT.

The V and J genes are TRBV7-5 and TRBJ2-7; the D call of TRBD2 is as the table states it, not checked on the DNA. TRBV7-5 is a listed pseudogene. The CDR3 has 18 residues. CDR3 nucleotides: TGTGCCAGAAGTTTCACGGGACTAGCGGGACCTAACTTCTACGAGCAGTACTTC. Translating it yields CARSFTGLAGPNFYEQYF.

The V and J genes are TRBV30 and TRBJ1-1; D possibly corresponds to TRBD1 (6 bases). Germline lookup yields CDR1 GTSNPN and CDR2 SVGIG (reference sequence). V lost 0 bases and J lost 4, with 15 bases in between. The CDR3 is 15 residues long. The CDR3 bases are TGTGCCTGGAGTGTATTGGGGTTAGGGGGCACTGAAGCTTTCTTT. This gives the protein CAWSVLGLGGTEAFF.

This clone was recorded a few times. The chain employs TRBV6-5 and TRBJ1-2; 8 bases match TRBD1. J was trimmed by 7 bases and V by 8 bases; bases with no gene match: 12. Germline-derived CDR1 and CDR2 are MNHEY and SVGAGI. This CDR3 has 14 residues. Written as DNA, the CDR3 is TGTGCCAGCGGGTACGGACAGGGAATAAGTGGCTACACCTTC. Amino acid sequence: CASGYGQGISGYTF.

The genes are TRBV30 and TRBJ2-7, with 9 bases that match TRBD2. This CDR3 has 13 residues. Germline V gives CDR1 GTSNPN, CDR2 SVGIG (reference sequence). Trimming took 4 bases from V and 6 from J; bases not matched to a gene: 7. CDR3 sequence: CAWKLAGKVEQYF. As DNA, the CDR3 is TGTGCCTGGAAGCTAGCGGGAAAAGTCGAGCAGTACTTC.

This clone was recorded once. The V call is TRBV7-7, the J call TRBJ2-5; 16 bases line up with TRBD2. The V gene end was trimmed by 5 bases and the J gene end by 5 bases; junction bases not matched to a gene: 8. This CDR3 has 17 amino acids. Germline CDR1 SSHAT, CDR2 FNYEAQ (reference sequence). CDR3 loop: CASSLGTSGRARETQYF. The CDR3 DNA reads TGTGCCAGCAGCCTCGGGACTAGCGGGAGGGCGAGGGAGACCCAGTACTTC. Full variable domain (outside the CDR3, taken from reference TRBV7-7 and TRBJ2-5): GAGVSQSPRYKVTKRGQDVTLRCDPISSHATLYWYQQALGQGPEFLTYFNYEAQPDKSGLPSDRFSAERPEGSISTLTIQRTEQRDSAMYRCASSLGTSGRARETQYFGPGTRLLVL.

This chain links TRBV5-1 with TRBJ1-6; D unclear. V was pared by 1 base and J by 2 bases, with 7 bases between. Germline V lookup: CDR1 SGHRS, CDR2 YFSETQ. The CDR3 totals 15 residues. Written as DNA, the CDR3 is TGCGCCAGCAGCTTGTGGGGAGCCTATAATTCACCCCTCCACTTT. As protein: CASSLWGAYNSPLHF.

This rearrangement joins TRBV7-9 to TRBJ2-7, with 9 bases lining up with TRBD1. CDR1 and CDR2 (germline): SEHNR, FQNEAQ (reference sequence). The V and J ends lost 5 bases and 3 bases, in that order; junction bases with no gene match: 5. The length of the CDR3 is 14 residues. CDR3 protein: CASSGRDRDYEQYF. As DNA, the CDR3 is TGTGCCAGCAGCGGCCGGGACAGGGACTACGAGCAGTACTTC.